Below are 20 T cell receptor beta chains sequenced from a single sample in a study of blood T cell repertoires in COVID-19. The method was immunoSEQ multiplex PCR; TCRdb's version includes in-frame clones alone and lacks a portion of them. The table records roughly 350,000 clones, 80% to 90% of them present only once. The source material was peripheral blood. The receptor source for this set is a woman aged 45 to 65 with COVID-19, enrolled during active disease.

The J gene is TRBJ2-7, the V gene TRBV11-3, with D tentatively TRBD1 (6 bases). The CDR3 length is 12 residues. The V gene lost 0 bases and the J gene lost 8 bases, with 8 bases spanning the gap. Germline values: CDR1 SGHNT, CDR2 YENEEA. The CDR3 bases are TGTGCCAGCAGCTTAGATACAGGGAAGCAGTACTTC. Encoded protein: CASSLDTGKQYF. Based on the CDR3 plus reference TRBV11-3 and TRBJ2-7, the full variable domain is EAGVVQSPRYKIIEKKQPVAFWCNPISGHNTLYWYLQNLGQGPELLIRYENEEAVDDSQLPKDRFSAERLKGVDSTLKIQPAELGDSAVYLCASSLDTGKQYFGPGTRLTVT.

The chain links TRBV6-6 to TRBJ2-7; TRBD2 might be the D (6 bases). Germline lookup yields CDR1 MNHNY and CDR2 SVGAGI (reference sequence). CDR3 length: 14 amino acids. V was shortened by 6 bases and J by 3 bases, with 15 bases between the two germline ends. The CDR3 region is CASRSREVVYEQYF. The DNA for the CDR3 is TGTGCCAGCAGATCCAGGGAGGTAGTCTACGAGCAGTACTTC.

The rearrangement uses TRBV5-1 and TRBJ1-5; tentative D call: TRBD1 (5 bases). The germline V and J ends were trimmed by 1 base and 7 bases, with 9 bases remaining between them. The CDR3 runs 13 residues. The germline gives CDR1 SGHRS, CDR2 YFSETQ. As DNA, the CDR3 is TGCGCCAGCAGCTTGTTGGAGGGGCAGCCCCAGCATTTT. It specifies CASSLLEGQPQHF.

The chain uses TRBV6-5 and TRBJ2-2; 10 bases map to TRBD2. V shed 7 bases, J shed 7 bases, and the junction held 9 bases outside the gene matches. The CDR3 consists of 15 residues. Germline-derived CDR1 and CDR2 are MNHEY and SVGAGI. CDR3: CASTSLAGVDGELFF. In DNA form, the CDR3 reads TGTGCCAGCACTAGTCTAGCGGGAGTCGACGGGGAGCTGTTTTTT.

V and J are TRBV15 and TRBJ2-1; D is possibly TRBD2 (7 bases). V lost 4 bases to trimming and J lost 9 bases, with 19 bases between them. Germline values: CDR1 LNHNV, CDR2 YYDKDF (reference sequence). The CDR3 length is 15 residues. CDR3 coding DNA: TGTGCCACCAGCAATCCAGCGGGACATCATGGTGAGCAGTTCTTC. It translates to CATSNPAGHHGEQFF.

The chain combines TRBV30 with TRBJ1-2, with D perhaps matching TRBD1 (6 bases). V was trimmed by 0 bases and J by 0 bases, leaving 11 bases between them. Per germline, CDR1 GTSNPN and CDR2 SVGIG (reference sequence). The CDR3 contains 15 residues. This CDR3 is CAWSVGRGTNYGYTF. The CDR3 DNA sequence: TGTGCCTGGAGTGTCGGGAGGGGGACTAACTATGGCTACACCTTC. Full variable domain (remainder filled in from reference TRBV30 and TRBJ1-2): SQTIHQWPATLVQPVGSPLSLECTVEGTSNPNLYWYRQAAGRGLQLLFYSVGIGQISSEVPQNLSASRPQDRQFILSSKKLLLSDSGFYLCAWSVGRGTNYGYTFGSGTRLTVV.

This rearrangement joins TRBV7-9 to TRBJ2-1; 7 bases align to TRBD1. The V gene end was trimmed by 4 bases and the J gene end by 8 bases; junction bases not matched to a gene: 2. The V gene's germline CDR1 is SEHNR and CDR2 FQNEAQ (reference sequence). This CDR3 contains 12 residues. The DNA for the CDR3 is TGTGCCAGCAGCTCGCAGGGGGATGAGCAGTTCTTC. Amino acid sequence: CASSSQGDEQFF.

V usage is TRBV11-2 and J usage is TRBJ2-5; 12 positions match TRBD2. This CDR3 region has 16 residues. V shed 4 bases and J 5 bases; nucleotides not matched to a gene: 8. Germline loops: CDR1 SGHAT, CDR2 FQNNGV. CDR3 amino acids: CASSSILAGGGETQYF. The CDR3, as DNA: TGTGCCAGCAGCTCAATCCTAGCGGGAGGGGGGGAGACCCAGTACTTC.

The chain links TRBV27 to TRBJ2-7; 10 bases are a match to TRBD2. The V gene's germline CDR1 is MNHEY and CDR2 SMNVEV (reference sequence). The ends lost 5 bases at V and 0 bases at J; junction bases unmatched: 7. The CDR3 is made up of 16 amino acids. The CDR3 DNA reads as TGTGCCAGCAGTGGTCGGGGGACTAGCGACTCCTACGAGCAGTACTTC. It yields the protein CASSGRGTSDSYEQYF.

This clone was detected a few times. The rearrangement links TRBV2 to TRBJ2-2; weak D call: TRBD2 (6 bases). CDR1 and CDR2 (germline): SNHLY, FYNNEI. The CDR3 is made up of 15 amino acids. V shed 5 bases and J shed 2 bases, with 12 bases lying between them. As DNA, the CDR3 is TGTGCCAGCAGTTTAGGACTAACAAACACCGGGGAGCTGTTTTTT. This gives the protein CASSLGLTNTGELFF.

The V call is TRBV29-1, the J call TRBJ2-3, with TRBD1 as a possible D gene (6 bases). The germline V gene encodes CDR1 SQVTM and CDR2 ANQGSEA. V was cut by 4 bases and J by 6 bases, with 14 bases left in between. The CDR3 loop spans 13 amino acids. DNA of the CDR3: TGCAGCGTTGCCAGGACAGAATTCGATACGCAGTATTTT. Translated, it gives CSVARTEFDTQYF.

The chain couples TRBV11-2 to TRBJ1-1, with 11 bases aligning to TRBD1. J was trimmed by 5 bases and V by 5 bases; bases with no gene match: 10. This CDR3 contains 16 residues. CDR1 and CDR2 (germline): SGHAT, FQNNGV. CDR3 protein: CASSVRTGGQVTEAFF. DNA of the CDR3: TGTGCCAGCAGCGTAAGGACAGGGGGCCAGGTTACTGAAGCTTTCTTT.

The V and J genes are TRBV19 and TRBJ1-1; no reliable D call. The germline V and J ends were trimmed by 2 bases and 6 bases, with 7 bases remaining between them. The CDR3 is made up of 12 amino acids. Germline loops: CDR1 LNHDA, CDR2 SQIVND (reference sequence). CDR3 residues: CASSIIGAEAFF. The CDR3 nucleotides are TGTGCCAGTAGTATAATAGGAGCTGAAGCTTTCTTT.

V is TRBV18 and J is TRBJ1-1; D perhaps matches TRBD1 (5 bases). Trimming pared 3 bases from V and 1 base from J, leaving 15 bases between. The CDR3 is 16 residues long. CDR1 is KGHSH and CDR2 is LQKENI in the germline V gene. CDR3 sequence reads: CASSPGRRGENTEAFF. The CDR3 nucleotides are TGTGCCAGCTCACCGGGGAGACGGGGGGAGAACACTGAAGCTTTCTTT.

This clone was counted a single time. The chain employs TRBV6-2 or TRBV6-3 and TRBJ1-4, with 7 bases lining up with TRBD1. After removal of 2 bases from V and 8 bases from J, the junction contained 11 bases not matched to a gene. The germline gives CDR1 MNHEY, CDR2 SVGEGT. This CDR3 has 16 amino acids. This CDR3 reads CASSYPRDSEGEKLFF. CDR3 nucleotide sequence: TGTGCCAGCAGTTACCCCCGGGACAGTGAAGGCGAAAAACTGTTTTTT.

The chain joins TRBV10-3 to TRBJ2-7; a possible D gene is TRBD1 (6 bases). CDR1 and CDR2 from the germline V gene are ENHRY and SYGVKD. Trimming left V 3 bases short and J 0 bases short, with 12 bases between. The CDR3 has 15 amino acids. The chain's CDR3 is CAISEQGRNSYEQYF. The CDR3 DNA is TGTGCCATCAGTGAACAGGGACGGAACTCCTACGAGCAGTACTTC.

The chain recombines TRBV3-1 (or the pseudogene TRBV3-2) with TRBJ2-5; TRBD1 might be the D (6 bases). The CDR3 spans 15 residues. Deletions cut 9 bases from V and 0 bases from J, with 17 bases between. CDR1 and CDR2 (germline): LGHDT, YNNKEL (reference sequence). The CDR3 spells CASSTGTTYQETQYF. For the CDR3, the DNA is TGTGCCAGTTCGACCGGGACAACGTACCAAGAGACCCAGTACTTC.

The chain couples TRBV5-6 to TRBJ1-5, with D possibly matching TRBD1 (5 bases). The germline V gene encodes CDR1 SGHDT and CDR2 YYEEEE. Between the trimmed V and J ends, which lost 4 bases and 4 bases, there was a span of 9 bases. CDR3 length: 13 amino acids. The CDR3 spells CASSPSGNQPQHF. CDR3 bases: TGTGCCAGCAGCCCGTCAGGGAATCAGCCCCAGCATTTT.

CDR3 sequence (DNA): TGTGCCAGCAGTTTCGTGAGATTCACTGGGGCCAACGTCCTGACTTTC. Translation gives CASSFVRFTGANVLTF. This chain connects TRBV27 to TRBJ2-6; D gene uncertain. In germline, CDR1 is MNHEY, CDR2 SMNVEV (reference sequence). This CDR3 spans 16 amino acids. V dropped 3 bases and J dropped 2 bases, with 11 bases sitting between them.

The V gene is TRBV24-1, the J gene TRBJ1-2, with TRBD1 as a possible D gene (5 bases). Germline values: CDR1 KGHDR, CDR2 SFDVKD. The CDR3 is 16 amino acids. The V and J ends lost 3 bases and 2 bases respectively, with 15 bases between them. This CDR3 reads CATSDDDRTKNYGYTF. CDR3 DNA: TGTGCCACCAGTGATGATGACAGAACTAAGAACTATGGCTACACCTTC.